The clone carrying this T cell receptor beta chain occurred many times. This entry comes from a study of spatial heterogeneity in lung cancer. Time point defined: blood at routine non-recurrence follow-up after resection. Each CDR3 protein gets one entry after TCRdb re-called the 5' RACE reads with MiXCR. The sample comprises some 35,000 distinct CDR3 sequences, approximately 8% of which are singletons, and approximately 8.8% rests with the top ten. This TCR derives from a male donor with early-stage non-small cell lung cancer. Sequencing was performed on PBMCs, taken at follow-up.

The CDR3 DNA follows: TGTGCCAGCAGCTTCTTTCTAGCGGGGGGAAAGCAAGAGACCCAGTACTTC. Translated, it gives CASSFFLAGGKQETQYF. The chain has TRBV7-8 and TRBJ2-5; 11 nucleotides line up with TRBD2. Germline V gives CDR1 SGHVS, CDR2 FQNEAQ. This CDR3 region has 17 residues. Trimming cost V 3 bases and J 2 bases; bases outside gene matches: 8.